This is a list of T cell receptor beta chains from one sample in a study of blood T cell repertoires in COVID-19. Using immunoSEQ multiplex PCR, the repertoire was profiled, and TCRdb retains in-frame clones only, with some absent. The sample consists of approximately 280,000 clones, roughly 85% of them appearing once. Sequencing used PBMCs or T cells enriched from blood (not recorded which). These receptors were collected from a woman aged 45-59 years who had recovered from COVID-19. CDR3s include the opening cysteine and the closing phenylalanine or tryptophan. D genes are given only for firm matches. Rows give clone size only sometimes, using once, few, many, or a class for an expanded clone.

size,D,J,V,CDR3,DNA
few,.,TRBJ2-7,TRBV6-2/TRBV6-3,CASSLPGNWQYEQYF,TGTGCCAGCAGCCTACCGGGGAATTGGCAATACGAGCAGTACTTC
.,TRBD1,TRBJ2-7,TRBV10-2,CASSAQGNLLLGEQYF,TGCGCCAGCAGTGCACAGGGGAACCTTCTCCTGGGGGAGCAGTACTTC
.,.,TRBJ1-1,TRBV30,CAWSGGSTEAFF,TGTGCCTGGAGTGGTGGGAGCACTGAAGCTTTCTTT
.,.,TRBJ1-1,TRBV7-3,CASSLTHGNTEAFF,TGTGCCAGCAGCTTAACGCACGGGAACACTGAAGCTTTCTTT
.,TRBD2,TRBJ2-7,TRBV6-2/TRBV6-3,CASSYGAGYYEQYF,TGTGCCAGCAGTTACGGAGCGGGGTACTACGAGCAGTACTTC
.,.,TRBJ1-1,TRBV27,CASSPPQGVGTEAFF,TGTGCCAGCAGTCCCCCCCAAGGAGTGGGCACTGAAGCTTTCTTT
.,.,TRBJ1-3,TRBV5-1,CASSLTGPHSGNTIYF,TGCGCCAGCAGCTTAACAGGGCCGCACTCTGGAAACACCATATATTTT
.,TRBD1,TRBJ1-1,TRBV10-1,CASSDPTGGNQEAFF,TGCGCCAGCAGTGACCCGACAGGGGGTAACCAAGAAGCTTTCTTT
.,TRBD2,TRBJ2-3,TRBV7-9,CASSRLAGGPHTQYF,TGTGCCAGCAGCAGACTAGCGGGAGGGCCCCATACGCAGTATTTT
few,TRBD1,TRBJ1-2,TRBV30,CAWGTGGGYTF,TGTGCCTGGGGGACAGGGGGAGGCTACACCTTC
.,TRBD1,TRBJ1-1,TRBV19,CASSMRTGYDTEAFF,TGTGCCAGTAGTATGAGGACAGGATATGACACTGAAGCTTTCTTT
.,TRBD1,TRBJ1-5,TRBV28,CASIQTGAGQPQHF,TGTGCCAGCATCCAAACAGGGGCCGGTCAGCCCCAGCATTTT
.,.,TRBJ1-1,TRBV10-3,CAISKTVDTEAFF,TGTGCCATCAGCAAGACAGTTGACACTGAAGCTTTCTTT
once,TRBD2,TRBJ2-2,TRBV4-3,CASSQGLGGTGELFF,TGCGCCAGCAGCCAAGGGCTCGGGGGGACCGGGGAGCTGTTTTTT
.,.,TRBJ1-4,TRBV12-3/TRBV12-4,CASSFSQGYKLFF,TGTGCCAGCAGTTTCAGTCAGGGATACAAACTGTTTTTT
.,.,TRBJ1-1,TRBV28,CASETGTPRTEAFF,TGTGCCAGCGAGACAGGCACCCCCAGGACTGAAGCTTTCTTT